This T cell receptor (beta chain) was obtained from a study of cytomegalovirus exposure and HLA in healthy donors. Turning to this clone: Its antigen is unidentified.

Study conclusions and caveats: Some V segments (TRBV6-2 and TRBV6-3 among them) were excluded as indistinguishable. The study flagged about 160 TCR beta chains as cytomegalovirus-associated. Reported findings show TCR beta sequences accurately forecast HLA-A and HLA-B alleles in most subjects. For TCR beta chains, V- and J-gene trimming was later linked to a missense DCLRE1C variant.

Amplification used 60 Vbeta primers and 13 Jbeta primers. Only in-frame clones appear in the TCRdb table, and some are missing; sequencing was by immunoSEQ multiplex PCR. The table records tens of thousands of clones, around nine tenths of them present only once. V shed 5 bases and J 6 bases; nucleotides not matched to a gene: 3. The germline CDR1 and CDR2 sequences are SGHVS and FNYEAQ. This CDR3 region has 13 residues. The specimen was PBMCs. This TCR was sampled from a young man in good health and CMV-seropositive. V usage is TRBV7-6 and J usage is TRBJ2-1; the match to TRBD1 covers 8 bases. In DNA form, the CDR3 reads TGTGCCAGCAGCCGGGGACAGGTCAATGAGCAGTTCTTC. Its protein is CASSRGQVNEQFF.